Each of the 32 T cell receptor beta chains below was sequenced from the same sample in a study of CD8+ T cells in alopecia areata. After isolation, RNA underwent reverse transcription to generate cDNA as the sequencing template. The method was immunoSEQ multiplex PCR; TCRdb's version includes in-frame clones alone and lacks a portion of them. The sample lists more than 200,000 clones, 66% seen once, with around 1.2% in the top ten. As for treatment: oral pan-JAK inhibitor, 5-10 mg twice daily. Sequencing was performed on CD4+ T cells sorted from blood, taken at week 44, from a patient treated with tofacitinib. The origin of the receptors is a human donor with alopecia areata.

V usage is TRBV5-6 and J usage is TRBJ1-1; 7 nucleotides line up with TRBD1. Germline loops: CDR1 SGHDT, CDR2 YYEEEE. This CDR3 region has 16 residues. With 1 base clipped from V and 3 bases from J, the junction kept 9 bases outside the gene matches. CDR3: CASSLRGRQWDTEAFF. For the CDR3, the DNA is TGTGCCAGCAGCTTGAGGGGGCGGCAATGGGACACTGAAGCTTTCTTT.

This chain connects TRBV4-2 to TRBJ2-6; TRBD1 is a possible D gene (6 bases). The V gene's germline CDR1 is LGHNA and CDR2 YNFKEQ. Trimming pared 5 bases from V and 2 bases from J, leaving 13 bases between. The CDR3 length is 16 residues. The CDR3 sequence: CASSSPQGTGANVLTF. CDR3 nucleotide sequence: TGTGCCAGCAGCTCCCCCCAGGGGACTGGGGCCAACGTCCTGACTTTC.

The V and J genes are TRBV29-1 and TRBJ1-2; TRBD1 matches at 8 bases. The CDR3 loop spans 12 amino acids. Losses at the gene ends were 6 bases for V and 8 bases for J; bases not matched to a gene: 8. Looked up from germline, CDR1 is SQVTM and CDR2 is ANQGSEA. The CDR3 coding sequence is TGCAGCGTAGCAGGGGGCGCGGAAGGCTACACCTTC. Translation gives CSVAGGAEGYTF.

The count of this clone is one. This chain connects TRBV29-1 to TRBJ1-1, with D perhaps matching TRBD1 (6 bases). Germline CDR1 is SQVTM and CDR2 is ANQGSEA. CDR3 length: 12 amino acids. With 7 bases removed from V and 6 bases from J, the gap between germline ends came to 15 bases. The CDR3 DNA reads as TGCAGCGCGGGACATATGGGCGCTGAAGCTTTCTTT. Translation: CSAGHMGAEAFF.

This clone was detected only a few times. The chain joins TRBV29-1 to TRBJ1-2; D is unclear. Germline V CDR1 and CDR2: SQVTM, ANQGSEA. CDR3 length: 13 residues. Trimming took 7 bases from V and 3 from J, leaving 15 bases between them. Here the CDR3 DNA reads TGCAGCGCTGCTGAAGTCGTTGACTATGGCTACACCTTC. It is translated as CSAAEVVDYGYTF.

As concerns this clone: Other nucleotide sequences from this sample produce the same CDR3. The CDR3 nucleotides are TGCAGCGTTGGCAGGGTTAATGAAAAACTGTTTTTT. Its translation is CSVGRVNEKLFF. This rearrangement joins TRBV29-1 to TRBJ1-4; D possibly corresponds to TRBD1 (5 bases). V was shortened by 4 bases and J by 4 bases, with 7 bases between the two germline ends. The CDR3 has 12 residues. Germline-derived CDR1 and CDR2 are SQVTM and ANQGSEA.

The chain employs TRBV7-2 and TRBJ1-1; TRBD1 agrees at 8 bases. This CDR3 comprises 14 residues. Germline CDR1 is SGHTA and CDR2 is FQGNSA. V shed 1 base and J 7 bases; nucleotides not matched to a gene: 5. The CDR3 DNA is TGTGCCAGCAGCTTAGGGACAGGGCCGAGTGAAGCTTTCTTT. The encoded protein is CASSLGTGPSEAFF.

The chain uses TRBV29-1 and TRBJ1-2; D gene uncertain. This CDR3 has 13 residues. Germline CDR1 SQVTM, CDR2 ANQGSEA. CDR3 sequence: CSIKDVSNYGYTF. The CDR3 DNA reads as TGCAGTATTAAGGACGTTTCTAACTATGGCTACACCTTC.

This clone occurred once. V usage is TRBV30 and J usage is TRBJ1-2; maybe TRBD1 (5 bases). Per germline, CDR1 GTSNPN and CDR2 SVGIG (reference sequence). This CDR3 comprises 12 residues. V was trimmed by 4 bases and J by 4 bases, leaving 10 bases between them. In DNA, the CDR3 is TGTGCCTGGACTGGGGGAGTCTATGGCTACACCTTC. Encoded protein: CAWTGGVYGYTF.

To note about this clone: Distinct nucleotide sequences in the sample also encode this CDR3. The rearrangement uses TRBV19 and TRBJ2-2, with D hard to call. CDR1 is LNHDA and CDR2 is SQIVND in the germline V gene (reference sequence). Deletions cut 5 bases from V and 2 bases from J, with 3 bases between. The CDR3 is 12 amino acids. The CDR3 nucleotides are TGTGCCAGTAGTCAAAACACCGGGGAGCTGTTTTTT. Encoded protein: CASSQNTGELFF.

The chain employs TRBV29-1 and TRBJ2-1; 8 positions agree with TRBD1. CDR3 length equals 11 residues. Germline CDR1 reads SQVTM; CDR2 reads ANQGSEA. The junction had 4 bases not matched to a gene; V was cut back by 8 bases and J by 7 bases. CDR3 DNA: TGCAGCACCTGGACAGGGAATGAGCAGTTCTTC. Translating it yields CSTWTGNEQFF.

The V and J genes are TRBV30 and TRBJ1-1; D might be TRBD1 (5 bases). Trimming took 4 bases from V and 0 from J, leaving 12 bases between them. CDR1 and CDR2 from the germline V gene are GTSNPN and SVGIG (reference sequence). The CDR3 length is 14 residues. The CDR3 is CAWTSDSLNTEAFF. The CDR3 coding sequence is TGTGCCTGGACATCAGACAGCCTGAACACTGAAGCTTTCTTT.

V and J are TRBV5-1 and TRBJ1-1, with no clear D. The germline V gene encodes CDR1 SGHRS and CDR2 YFSETQ. V was cut by 0 bases and J by 0 bases, with 9 bases left in between. This CDR3 has 15 amino acids. The DNA for the CDR3 is TGCGCCAGCAGCTTGGCCGGGCAGATGAACACTGAAGCTTTCTTT. It specifies CASSLAGQMNTEAFF.

This clone was recorded only once. The sample contains more than one DNA sequence encoding this CDR3. The chain couples TRBV30 to TRBJ2-7; D is uncertain. Trimming left V 0 bases short and J 4 bases short, with 7 bases between. The CDR3 has 12 amino acids. CDR1 and CDR2 from the germline V gene are GTSNPN and SVGIG (reference sequence). This CDR3 reads CAWSVRSYEQYF. The CDR3 DNA follows: TGTGCCTGGAGTGTACGGTCTTACGAGCAGTACTTC. Variable domain in full (rest from reference TRBV30 and TRBJ2-7): SQTIHQWPATLVQPVGSPLSLECTVEGTSNPNLYWYRQAAGRGLQLLFYSVGIGQISSEVPQNLSASRPQDRQFILSSKKLLLSDSGFYLCAWSVRSYEQYFGPGTRLTVT.

The rearrangement joins TRBV29-1 to TRBJ1-1; D is undetermined. CDR3 length: 11 amino acids. The germline CDR1 and CDR2 sequences are SQVTM and ANQGSEA. V was clipped by 4 bases and J by 0 bases, with 3 bases between them. CDR3 bases: TGCAGCGTTGTAGTGAACACTGAAGCTTTCTTT. Translating gives CSVVVNTEAFF. The full variable domain, its missing parts supplied by reference TRBV29-1 and TRBJ1-1, is SAVISQKPSRDICQRGTSLTIQCQVDSQVTMMFWYRQQPGQSLTLIATANQGSEATYESGFVIDKFPISRPNLTFSTLTVSNMSPEDSSIYLCSVVVNTEAFFGQGTRLTVV.

This chain joins TRBV11-2 and TRBJ1-4; 8 nucleotides agree with TRBD1. Germline CDR1 and CDR2: SGHAT and FQNNGV. The ends lost 5 bases at V and 7 bases at J; junction bases unmatched: 6. The CDR3 totals 14 residues. This CDR3 reads CASSPQGATEKLFF. The CDR3 DNA reads TGTGCCAGCAGCCCCCAGGGGGCGACTGAAAAACTGTTTTTT.

The chain couples TRBV30 to TRBJ2-4; D tentatively reads TRBD1 or TRBD2 (5 bases each). The CDR3 sequence is 14 residues long. Germline values: CDR1 GTSNPN, CDR2 SVGIG (reference sequence). V lost 4 bases and J lost 6, with 16 bases in between. The CDR3 bases are TGTGCCTGGAACCCCGGGACCCAGATAAACATTCAGTACTTC. It translates to CAWNPGTQINIQYF.

Details on this clone: Other nucleotide sequences from this sample produce the same CDR3. The chain combines TRBV29-1 with TRBJ1-1; tentative D call: TRBD1 (5 bases). CDR3 length equals 12 residues. Germline-derived CDR1 and CDR2 are SQVTM and ANQGSEA. V was shortened by 4 bases and J by 1 base, with 7 bases between the two germline ends. The DNA of the CDR3 is TGCAGCGTTGCTCAGGGGAACACTGAAGCTTTCTTT. It encodes CSVAQGNTEAFF.

CDR3 DNA: TGCGCCAGCAGCCAAGTATCCGGGACAGCAATTAACTATGGCTACACCTTC. Its protein is CASSQVSGTAINYGYTF. The chain combines TRBV4-1 with TRBJ1-2, with TRBD1 matching 7 bases. Germline CDR1 and CDR2: MGHRA and YSYEKL. This CDR3 region has 17 residues. The trim removed 1 base at V and 1 base at J, leaving 9 bases unmatched.

This chain connects TRBV7-2 to TRBJ2-1, with TRBD1 as a possible D gene (5 bases). The CDR3 runs 16 residues. Trimming removed 1 base from V and 0 bases from J, with 10 bases in between. In germline, CDR1 is SGHTA, CDR2 FQGNSA. In DNA, the CDR3 is TGTGCCAGCAGCTTAGGGGGCCGTGTCTCCTACAATGAGCAGTTCTTC. Protein sequence: CASSLGGRVSYNEQFF.

The rearrangement links TRBV28 to TRBJ2-1; 8 nucleotides line up with TRBD2. The CDR3 has 15 amino acids. The V gene end was trimmed by 2 bases and the J gene end by 7 bases; junction bases not matched to a gene: 7. Germline CDR1 reads MDHEN; CDR2 reads SYDVKM. CDR3 DNA sequence: TGTGCCAGCAGTTTAGGGGGACTAGTTGGTAATGAGCAGTTCTTC. This encodes CASSLGGLVGNEQFF.

The chain uses TRBV11-3 and TRBJ2-7, with a possible D match to TRBD1 (7 bases). Deletions cut 2 bases from V and 7 bases from J, with 15 bases between. Germline loops: CDR1 SGHNT, CDR2 YENEEA. The length of the CDR3 is 14 residues. The CDR3 nucleotides read TGTGCCAGCAGCTTAACAGGGGAGGCAGGGGAGCAGTACTTC. It codes for CASSLTGEAGEQYF.

The rearrangement uses TRBV5-1 and TRBJ1-3, with D unclear. CDR3 length: 14 residues. Trimming cost V 4 bases and J 0 bases, with 8 bases left between them. Germline V gene sequence: CDR1 SGHRS, CDR2 YFSETQ. The CDR3 spells CASSSSDSGNTIYF. As DNA, the CDR3 is TGCGCCAGCAGCAGCAGTGACTCTGGAAACACCATATATTTT.

The CDR3 here is CASSGPLVDAFF. The CDR3 DNA reads as TGTGCCAGTAGTGGACCACTGGTTGACGCTTTCTTT. V gene TRBV19 combines with J gene TRBJ1-1; D is unresolved. The CDR3 consists of 12 residues. V was trimmed by 5 bases and J by 11 bases, leaving 15 bases between them. Germline CDR1 and CDR2: LNHDA and SQIVND (reference sequence). The full variable domain, in which reference TRBV19 and TRBJ1-1 provide the parts outside the CDR3, is DGGITQSPKYLFRKEGQNVTLSCEQNLNHDAMYWYRQDPGQGLRLIYYSQIVNDFQKGDIAEGYSVSREKKESFPLTVTSAQKNPTAFYLCASSGPLVDAFFGQGTRLTVV.

The chain combines TRBV6-6 with TRBJ2-3; D tentatively fits TRBD1 or TRBD2 (6 bases each). Between the trimmed V and J ends, which lost 5 bases and 0 bases, there was a span of 12 bases. This CDR3 is 15 amino acids long. Germline V gives CDR1 MNHNY, CDR2 SVGAGI (reference sequence). CDR3 nucleotide sequence: TGTGCCAGCAGTGATGGGGGGCCGAGCACAGATACGCAGTATTTT. This gives the protein CASSDGGPSTDTQYF.

This clone occurred a few times. Other DNA sequences in the sample encode the same CDR3. The chain carries TRBV29-1 and TRBJ1-1; D remains ambiguous. V was pared by 7 bases and J by 2 bases, with 5 bases between. This CDR3 comprises 10 residues. The V gene's germline CDR1 is SQVTM and CDR2 ANQGSEA. The CDR3 region has the DNA TGCAGCGGGGGTAACACTGAAGCTTTCTTT. Translating it yields CSGGNTEAFF.

The chain is built from TRBV5-1 and TRBJ1-2, with D perhaps TRBD1 (6 bases). Trimming left V 4 bases short and J 2 bases short, with 12 bases between. Germline V gives CDR1 SGHRS, CDR2 YFSETQ. There are 14 residues in the CDR3. CDR3 in DNA: TGCGCCAGCAGCAAAGGGGACACAAACTATGGCTACACCTTC. This encodes CASSKGDTNYGYTF.

This chain uses TRBV9 with TRBJ2-3, with 8 bases lining up with TRBD2. The CDR3 consists of 15 residues. V gave up 3 bases and J gave up 4 bases; unmatched junction bases: 7. Germline V gene sequence: CDR1 SGDLS, CDR2 YYNGEE. This chain's CDR3 is CASSAGTSKSDTQYF. In DNA, the CDR3 is TGTGCCAGCAGCGCCGGGACTAGTAAATCAGATACGCAGTATTTT.

This sequence joins TRBV4-2 and TRBJ2-7; a weak D match, TRBD1 (5 bases). In germline, CDR1 is LGHNA, CDR2 YNFKEQ. The CDR3 covers 14 residues. V lost 4 bases to trimming and J lost 1 base, with 11 bases between them. CDR3 nucleotides: TGTGCCAGCAGCCGTGACAGAGGATCCTACGAGCAGTACTTC. Translation gives CASSRDRGSYEQYF.

This clone was picked up a small number of times. This chain uses TRBV9 with TRBJ1-6; D unresolved. Trimming left V 1 base short and J 8 bases short, with 4 bases between. Germline-derived CDR1 and CDR2 are SGDLS and YYNGEE. The length of the CDR3 is 12 residues. CDR3 residues: CASSVWDSPLHF. The CDR3 nucleotides are TGTGCCAGCAGCGTATGGGATTCACCCCTCCACTTT.

The chain is built from TRBV29-1 and TRBJ2-1; D is perhaps TRBD1 or TRBD2 (5 bases each). Between the trimmed V and J ends, which lost 4 bases and 2 bases, there was a span of 6 bases. This CDR3 region has 12 residues. Germline lookup yields CDR1 SQVTM and CDR2 ANQGSEA. DNA of the CDR3: TGCAGCGTTGGAGGGGCCTACAATGAGCAGTTCTTC. This sequence encodes CSVGGAYNEQFF.

V usage is TRBV27 and J usage is TRBJ2-6; 9 bases fit TRBD1. After removal of 6 bases from V and 0 bases from J, the junction contained 9 bases not matched to a gene. The CDR3 extends over 18 amino acids. Germline assignment: CDR1 MNHEY and CDR2 SMNVEV (reference sequence). CDR3 DNA: TGTGCCAGCAGGGCAACCGACAGGGGGGTCTCTGGGGCCAACGTCCTGACTTTC. It codes for CASRATDRGVSGANVLTF. Full variable domain (missing parts from reference TRBV27 and TRBJ2-6): EAQVTQNPRYLITVTGKKLTVTCSQNMNHEYMSWYRQDPGLGLRQIYYSMNVEVTDKGDVPEGYKVSRKEKRNFPLILESPSPNQTSLYFCASRATDRGVSGANVLTFGAGSRLTVL.